Below are 10 T cell receptor beta chains sequenced from a single sample in a study of blood T cell repertoires in COVID-19. Profiled with immunoSEQ multiplex PCR; TCRdb holds only in-frame clones, not every one. The profile shows about 30,000 clones, roughly 85% of them singletons. The sequenced sample was peripheral blood. Every receptor here comes from a man in his sixties with active COVID-19.

CDR3 sequence reads: CASSSGQVLLPHF. In nucleotides, the CDR3 is TGTGCCAGCAGCTCGGGACAGGTCCTACTCCCGCATTTT. The chain has TRBV7-8 and TRBJ1-5, with 8 positions matching TRBD1. Trimming took 4 bases from V and 15 from J; bases not matched to a gene: 11. CDR1 SGHVS and CDR2 FQNEAQ come from the germline V gene. The length of the CDR3 is 13 residues.

This clone has only a few counts. The rearrangement links TRBV7-9 to TRBJ2-3; tentative D call: TRBD1 (5 bases). Germline CDR1 and CDR2: SEHNR and FQNEAQ (reference sequence). The V and J ends lost 2 bases and 8 bases respectively, with 23 bases between them. There are 17 residues in the CDR3. The DNA for the CDR3 is TGTGCCAGCAGCTTACTTGGCGCCTCAGGGCCCCCAGGTACGCAGTATTTT. Residues: CASSLLGASGPPGTQYF. Filled out from reference TRBV7-9 and TRBJ2-3, the complete variable domain reads DTGVSQNPRHKITKRGQNVTFRCDPISEHNRLYWYRQTLGQGPEFLTYFQNEAQLEKSRLLSDRFSAERPKGSFSTLEIQRTEQGDSAMYLCASSLLGASGPPGTQYFGPGTRLTVL.

This clone has only a few counts. The chain couples TRBV5-5 to TRBJ2-3, with 8 bases lining up with TRBD1. Germline V gene data show CDR1 as SGHKS and CDR2 as YYEKEE (reference sequence). With 4 bases clipped from V and 2 bases from J, the junction kept 9 bases outside the gene matches. The CDR3 sequence is 16 residues long. This CDR3 is CASSVFRGRSTDTQYF. The CDR3 bases are TGTGCCAGCAGCGTATTCAGGGGGCGCTCCACAGATACGCAGTATTTT.

V gene TRBV10-1 combines with J gene TRBJ2-1; 9 nucleotides match TRBD2. Germline V gene sequence: CDR1 WNHNN, CDR2 SYGVQD (reference sequence). V shed 2 bases and J 4 bases; nucleotides not matched to a gene: 6. This CDR3 region has 16 residues. CDR3 sequence reads: CASSENGLALYNEQFF. The CDR3 DNA reads as TGCGCCAGCAGTGAGAACGGACTAGCGCTGTACAATGAGCAGTTCTTC.

This clone was found a few times. CDR3 coding DNA: TGTGCCAGCAATGGCCCGGGGGGGGGCTTCTACGAGCAGTACTTC. Its protein is CASNGPGGGFYEQYF. The chain joins TRBV28 to TRBJ2-7; 8 nucleotides match TRBD2. V shed 7 bases and J 3 bases; nucleotides not matched to a gene: 11. In germline, CDR1 is MDHEN, CDR2 SYDVKM. This CDR3 region has 15 residues.

On this clone: This sample also contains other DNA sequences that code for the same CDR3. This chain uses TRBV7-8 with TRBJ2-7; TRBD1 agrees at 7 bases. J gave up 2 bases and V 5 bases, and 3 bases lay outside the gene matches. The germline V gene has CDR1 SGHVS and CDR2 FQNEAQ. CDR3 size: 13 residues. The CDR3 nucleotides are TGTGCCAGCAGCCGACAGGGTGCCTACGAGCAGTACTTC. This codes for CASSRQGAYEQYF.

The chain recombines TRBV12-5 with TRBJ2-1; perhaps TRBD2 as D (6 bases). Germline values: CDR1 LGHNT, CDR2 FRNRAP. The CDR3 length is 15 residues. Trimming left V 3 bases short and J 4 bases short, with 13 bases between. CDR3 nucleotide sequence: TGTGCTAGTGGTTTTAGTGTTAGCGGTTACAATGAGCAGTTCTTC. Translation: CASGFSVSGYNEQFF.

The rearrangement joins TRBV7-6 to TRBJ2-1; TRBD2 agrees at 7 bases. The CDR3 is 16 amino acids. Germline CDR1 is SGHVS and CDR2 is FNYEAQ. With 3 bases clipped from V and 4 bases from J, the junction kept 9 bases outside the gene matches. CDR3 bases: TGTGCCAGCAGCTTCGGGCGGGAGTTTCTTTACAATGAGCAGTTCTTC. It translates to CASSFGREFLYNEQFF.

The chain couples TRBV5-1 to TRBJ1-1; TRBD1 might be the D (6 bases). Looked up from germline, CDR1 is SGHRS and CDR2 is YFSETQ. This CDR3 comprises 15 residues. V lost 1 base and J 1 base, leaving 11 bases between the germline ends. CDR3 bases: TGCGCCAGCAGCTTGCAGGGGTCCGGGAACACTGAAGCTTTCTTT. It specifies CASSLQGSGNTEAFF.

V gene TRBV7-9 combines with J gene TRBJ2-1, with 8 nucleotides matching TRBD2. J gave up 8 bases and V 1 base, and 19 bases lay outside the gene matches. The CDR3 spans 19 residues. Germline CDR1 and CDR2: SEHNR and FQNEAQ (reference sequence). CDR3 nucleotide sequence: TGTGCCAGCAGCTTAGGAAATGGCGGGGCCCAGCGGGAGAGGTATGAGCAGTTCTTC. This sequence encodes CASSLGNGGAQRERYEQFF.